This entry describes one T cell receptor (beta chain). Antigen specificity is unknown. This entry belongs to a study of cytotoxic CD8 clonotypes in ibrutinib-treated CLL. Overall study findings and caveats: Contraction or stability on treatment characterized the public clonotypes, which were uncommon. Against age-matched healthy donors, baseline clonality ran higher and tracked circulating CD8+ T-cell counts.

This table comes from immunoSEQ multiplex PCR, and its TCRdb copy is limited to in-frame clones, with some not included. The sample consists of some 10,000 clones, 81% of them appearing once. The CDR3 runs 12 residues. Germline CDR1 reads PRHDT; CDR2 reads FYEKMQ (reference sequence). V dropped 5 bases and J dropped 7 bases, with 11 bases sitting between them. The source of approximately 1.9 micrograms of genomic DNA for TCR beta libraries was cryopreserved PBMCs. The chain recombines TRBV13 with TRBJ1-2; D is ambiguous. The receptor was isolated from a human donor with chronic lymphocytic leukemia. The sequencing used PBMCs, collected at disease progression, from a patient treated with ibrutinib. In DNA, the CDR3 is TGTGCCAGCAGCCCGAAGTGGGGTGGCTACACCTTC. As protein: CASSPKWGGYTF.